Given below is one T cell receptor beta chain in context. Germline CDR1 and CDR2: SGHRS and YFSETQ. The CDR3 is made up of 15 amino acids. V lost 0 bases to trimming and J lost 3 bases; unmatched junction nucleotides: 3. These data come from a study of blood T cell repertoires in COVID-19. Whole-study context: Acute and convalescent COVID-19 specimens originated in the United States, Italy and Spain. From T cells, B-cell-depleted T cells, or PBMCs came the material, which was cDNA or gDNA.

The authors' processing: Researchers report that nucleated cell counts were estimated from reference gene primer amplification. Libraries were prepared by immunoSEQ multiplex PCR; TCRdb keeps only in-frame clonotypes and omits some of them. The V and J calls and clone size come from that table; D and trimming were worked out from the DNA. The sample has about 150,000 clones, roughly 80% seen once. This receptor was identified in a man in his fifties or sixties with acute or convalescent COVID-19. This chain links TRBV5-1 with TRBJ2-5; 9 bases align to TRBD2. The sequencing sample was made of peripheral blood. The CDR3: CASSLGSGSKETQYF. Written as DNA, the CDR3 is TGCGCCAGCAGCTTGGGTAGCGGGAGCAAAGAGACCCAGTACTTC. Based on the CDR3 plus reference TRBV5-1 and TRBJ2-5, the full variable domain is KAGVTQTPRYLIKTRGQQVTLSCSPISGHRSVSWYQQTPGQGLQFLFEYFSETQRNKGNFPGRFSGRQFSNSRSEMNVSTLELGDSALYLCASSLGSGSKETQYFGPGTRLLVL.